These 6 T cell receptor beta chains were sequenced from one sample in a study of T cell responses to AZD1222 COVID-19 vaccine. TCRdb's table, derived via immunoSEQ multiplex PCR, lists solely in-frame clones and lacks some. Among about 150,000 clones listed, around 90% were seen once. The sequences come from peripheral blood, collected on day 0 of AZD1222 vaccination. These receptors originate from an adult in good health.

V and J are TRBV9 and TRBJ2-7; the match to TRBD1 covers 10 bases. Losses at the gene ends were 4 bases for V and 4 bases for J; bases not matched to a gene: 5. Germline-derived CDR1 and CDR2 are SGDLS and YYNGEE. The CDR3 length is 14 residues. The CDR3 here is CASSFRDRGYEQYF. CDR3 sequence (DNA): TGTGCCAGCAGCTTCCGGGACAGGGGTTACGAGCAGTACTTC.

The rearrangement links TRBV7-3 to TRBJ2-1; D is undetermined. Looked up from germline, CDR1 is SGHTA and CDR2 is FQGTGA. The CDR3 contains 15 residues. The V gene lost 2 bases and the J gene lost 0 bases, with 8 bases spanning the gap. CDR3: CASSLYPSSYNEQFF. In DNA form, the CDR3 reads TGTGCCAGCAGCTTATACCCCAGCTCCTACAATGAGCAGTTCTTC.

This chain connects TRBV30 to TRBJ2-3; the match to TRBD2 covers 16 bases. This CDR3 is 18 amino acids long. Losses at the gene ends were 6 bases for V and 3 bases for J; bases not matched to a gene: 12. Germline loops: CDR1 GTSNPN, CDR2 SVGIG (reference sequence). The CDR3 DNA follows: TGTGCCTGCGGTAATTTGGGACTAGCGGGAGGGCGAACAGATACGCAGTATTTT. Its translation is CACGNLGLAGGRTDTQYF.

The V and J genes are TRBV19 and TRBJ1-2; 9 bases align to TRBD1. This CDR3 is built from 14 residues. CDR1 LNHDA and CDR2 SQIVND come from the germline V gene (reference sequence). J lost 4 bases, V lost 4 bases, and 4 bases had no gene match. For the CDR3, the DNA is TGTGCCAGTAGTAGGGGGACAGGGTTCTATGGCTACACCTTC. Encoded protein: CASSRGTGFYGYTF. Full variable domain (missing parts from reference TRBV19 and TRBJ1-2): DGGITQSPKYLFRKEGQNVTLSCEQNLNHDAMYWYRQDPGQGLRLIYYSQIVNDFQKGDIAEGYSVSREKKESFPLTVTSAQKNPTAFYLCASSRGTGFYGYTFGSGTRLTVV.

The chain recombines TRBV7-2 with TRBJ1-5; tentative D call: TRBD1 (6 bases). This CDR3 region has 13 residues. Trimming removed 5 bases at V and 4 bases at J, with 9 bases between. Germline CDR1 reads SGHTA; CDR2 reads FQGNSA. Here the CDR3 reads CASSQDRNQPQHF. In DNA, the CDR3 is TGTGCCAGCAGCCAAGACAGGAATCAGCCCCAGCATTTT.

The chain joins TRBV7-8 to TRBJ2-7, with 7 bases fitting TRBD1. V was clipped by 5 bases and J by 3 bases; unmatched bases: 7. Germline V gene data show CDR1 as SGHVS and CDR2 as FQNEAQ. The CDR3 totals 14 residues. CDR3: CASSTRDRNYEQYF. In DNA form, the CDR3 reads TGTGCCAGCAGCACTAGGGACAGAAACTACGAGCAGTACTTC.